These 10 T cell receptor beta chains share one sample of origin, sequenced in a study of radiotherapy plus CTLA-4 blockade in lung cancer. Sequencing was performed with immunoSEQ multiplex PCR; in TCRdb, only in-frame clones are kept and a portion is missing. The sample lists 25,000 to 30,000 clones, 77% occurring once. Sample: peripheral blood, taken from a patient treated with radiotherapy plus ipilimumab. These receptors came from a human donor with non-small cell lung cancer that progressed on radiotherapy plus ipilimumab.

This clone was counted a few times. The rearrangement links TRBV2 to TRBJ1-1, with unresolved D. Germline CDR1 and CDR2: SNHLY and FYNNEI. Between the trimmed V and J ends, which lost 4 bases and 1 base, there was a span of 7 bases. The CDR3 sequence is 13 residues long. The CDR3 coding sequence is TGTGCCAGCAGTGGGGGTTGGAACACTGAAGCTTTCTTT. The encoded protein is CASSGGWNTEAFF. Looking up the rest from reference TRBV2 and TRBJ1-1 gives the full variable domain: EPEVTQTPSHQVTQMGQEVILRCVPISNHLYFYWYRQILGQKVEFLVSFYNNEISEKSEIFDDQFSVERPDGSNFTLKIRSTKLEDSAMYFCASSGGWNTEAFFGQGTRLTVV.

V gene TRBV28 combines with J gene TRBJ1-2, with a weak D call TRBD1 (5 bases). The germline V and J ends were trimmed by 6 bases and 0 bases, with 17 bases remaining between them. CDR3 length equals 16 residues. Germline V gives CDR1 MDHEN, CDR2 SYDVKM. The CDR3 DNA sequence: TGTGCCAGCAGCCGCCCGGCAGGGCGAGCTAACTATGGCTACACCTTC. Its protein product is CASSRPAGRANYGYTF.

The rearrangement uses TRBV7-9 and TRBJ2-7; D is ambiguous. V lost 3 bases, J lost 0 bases, and 3 bases lay in between. Per germline, CDR1 SEHNR and CDR2 FQNEAQ (reference sequence). The CDR3 sequence is 12 residues long. CDR3 residues: CASSLGSYEQYF. The DNA for the CDR3 is TGTGCCAGCAGCTTGGGCTCCTACGAGCAGTACTTC.

V gene TRBV19 combines with J gene TRBJ1-5, with a weak D call TRBD1 (5 bases). Per germline, CDR1 LNHDA and CDR2 SQIVND (reference sequence). V was pared by 4 bases and J by 7 bases, with 11 bases between. This CDR3 is 13 amino acids long. CDR3 residues: CASSTGRFQPQHF. For the CDR3, the DNA is TGTGCCAGTAGTACGGGACGGTTCCAGCCCCAGCATTTT.

J is TRBJ1-2 and V is TRBV29-1; D might be TRBD1 (6 bases). Trimming stripped 1 base from V and 8 bases from J, with 14 bases between. Germline CDR1 SQVTM, CDR2 ANQGSEA. The CDR3 contains 13 residues. The CDR3 DNA sequence: TGCAGCGTTGAAGTCTCGCAGGGGTCGGGCTACACCTTC. It is translated as CSVEVSQGSGYTF.

This rearrangement joins TRBV5-5 to TRBJ2-5; D possibly corresponds to TRBD2 (6 bases). The length of the CDR3 is 13 residues. The V gene's germline CDR1 is SGHKS and CDR2 YYEKEE (reference sequence). Trimming cost V 2 bases and J 3 bases, with 8 bases left between them. CDR3 DNA: TGTGCCAGCAGCTTTCCGGGGGAAGAGACCCAGTACTTC. This sequence encodes CASSFPGEETQYF.

The chain couples TRBV2 to TRBJ2-3, with D perhaps TRBD1 (6 bases). Germline CDR1 SNHLY, CDR2 FYNNEI. Trimming stripped 4 bases from V and 3 bases from J, with 11 bases between. The CDR3 is 14 amino acids. CDR3 in DNA: TGTGCCAGCAGTGGGGGCAGGGGAACAGATACGCAGTATTTT. This encodes CASSGGRGTDTQYF.

The V call is TRBV28, the J call TRBJ1-2, with a possible D match to TRBD1 (6 bases). Germline CDR1 and CDR2: MDHEN and SYDVKM. V lost 2 bases and J 10 bases, leaving 20 bases between the germline ends. The CDR3 totals 15 residues. The CDR3 reads CASSLGGATVLAYTF. The CDR3 DNA reads as TGTGCCAGCAGTTTAGGGGGGGCGACAGTTTTAGCCTACACCTTC.

The chain joins TRBV5-1 to TRBJ1-1; D is perhaps TRBD1 (6 bases). The length of the CDR3 is 14 residues. V was shortened by 4 bases and J by 4 bases, with 14 bases between the two germline ends. From germline, CDR1 is SGHRS and CDR2 YFSETQ. In DNA, the CDR3 is TGCGCCAGCAGCCCCGTCTCAGGGGCCACTGAAGCTTTCTTT. Protein sequence: CASSPVSGATEAFF.

The CDR3 nucleotides read TGTGCCAGCAGCTTAGAAGGATTCGCCAGGGGGGGGGCCTACGAGCAGTACTTC. Amino acid sequence: CASSLEGFARGGAYEQYF. V usage is TRBV7-6 and J usage is TRBJ2-7; D possibly matches TRBD1 or TRBD2 (7 bases each). Trimming shortened V by 1 base and J by 2 bases, and 21 bases separated the two germline ends. This CDR3 is built from 18 residues. Germline values: CDR1 SGHVS, CDR2 FNYEAQ.